This T cell receptor (beta chain) was observed in a study of T cells in Graves' hyperthyroidism and ophthalmopathy. The source material, RNA transcripts, was used to amplify TCR beta CDR3 regions. First-round RT-PCR of the TCR CDR3 relied on the HTBI primer set. MiXCR, run by TCRdb on the multiplex PCR reads, gives a single entry per CDR3 protein. The sample has about 420,000 distinct CDR3 sequences, approximately 13% seen once. Stable hyperthyroidism: no ophthalmopathy progression over 18 months of follow-up. Patients aged 18 to 65 had newly diagnosed hyperthyroidism lasting under 2 months. Germline assignment: CDR1 MDHEN and CDR2 SYDVKM. The CDR3 totals 15 residues. V was clipped by 6 bases and J by 4 bases; unmatched bases: 6. Study-level results: The model anticipated ophthalmopathy a median around six months pre-onset.

This clonotype was seen repeatedly, ten times or more. Antigen: not known. Material: blood. The TCR was taken from a woman aged 18-30 years with Graves' hyperthyroidism. The chain links TRBV28 to TRBJ2-1; 10 bases map to TRBD2. The CDR3 sequence is CASRPGTSVYNEQFF. The CDR3 nucleotides are TGTGCCAGCAGGCCCGGGACTAGCGTTTACAATGAGCAGTTCTTC.